The clone carrying this T cell receptor beta chain was detected only a few times. Its antigen is still unknown. This sample is part of a study of OX40 agonist ivuxolimab in advanced cancers. Study observations and caveats: The specificity for antigen of the expanded peripheral T cells was not determined.

The table came from immunoSEQ multiplex PCR; TCRdb's copy has only in-frame clones and leaves some out. Counted here are approximately 70,000 clones, 86% occurring once; the ten biggest clones make up around 8.2%. CDR3 length: 15 residues. From germline, CDR1 is SGHTA and CDR2 FQGNSA. Trimming left V 1 base short and J 1 base short, with 7 bases between. J is TRBJ2-2 and V is TRBV7-2; unclear D gene. The sequence came from an adult with an advanced solid tumor such as melanoma, head and neck, liver or kidney cancer. The specimen comprised CD4+ or CD8+ T cells sorted from blood, sampled in a trial of the OX40 agonist ivuxolimab. CDR3 protein: CASSLGIRNTGELFF. CDR3 sequence (DNA): TGTGCCAGCAGCTTAGGAATCAGGAACACCGGGGAGCTGTTTTTT.